Listed below are T cell receptor beta chains from one sample, sequenced in a study of cytomegalovirus exposure and HLA in healthy donors. Clones were sequenced by immunoSEQ multiplex PCR, and TCRdb holds only the in-frame ones, with some missing. The table lists around 120,000 clones, roughly 69% of them singletons. The specimen sequenced was PBMCs. Receptor source: a human donor in good health. Each CDR3 is given with its conserved first and last residue. Fields, in order: J gene, V gene, D gene, clone size, CDR3 protein, CDR3 DNA. A D gene is named only where the DNA matches it firmly. Size tells how often a clone was seen (once, few, many) or the class of an expanded clone, and some rows leave it out.

J gene: TRBJ1-2
V gene: TRBV2
D gene: NA
clone size: NA
CDR3 protein: CASSETASSANYGYTF
CDR3 DNA: TGTGCCAGCAGCGAGACAGCAAGCAGTGCTAACTATGGCTACACCTTC

J gene: TRBJ2-3
V gene: TRBV9
D gene: TRBD2
clone size: NA
CDR3 protein: CASSAFVEAGGRDTDTQYF
CDR3 DNA: TGTGCCAGCAGCGCGTTTGTCGAGGCGGGGGGGCGGGACACAGATACGCAGTATTTT

J gene: TRBJ2-5
V gene: TRBV27
D gene: TRBD2
clone size: once
CDR3 protein: CASSPYLRGVQETQYF
CDR3 DNA: TGTGCCAGCAGTCCCTACTTGCGGGGGGTCCAAGAGACCCAGTACTTC

J gene: TRBJ2-1
V gene: TRBV5-1
D gene: TRBD2
clone size: once
CDR3 protein: CASSLAGAGGVDEQFF
CDR3 DNA: TGCGCCAGCAGCTTGGCTGGGGCGGGGGGTGTCGATGAGCAGTTCTTC

J gene: TRBJ1-2
V gene: TRBV27
D gene: TRBD1
clone size: NA
CDR3 protein: CASSLFGRDSFSYGYTF
CDR3 DNA: TGTGCCAGCAGTTTATTCGGGCGGGACAGCTTTTCCTATGGCTACACCTTC

J gene: TRBJ1-2
V gene: TRBV6-6
D gene: TRBD1
clone size: NA
CDR3 protein: CASSYNRGLYGYTF
CDR3 DNA: TGTGCCAGCAGTTACAACAGGGGGCTCTATGGCTACACCTTC

J gene: TRBJ1-3
V gene: TRBV5-1
D gene: NA
clone size: NA
CDR3 protein: CASSLRGSVTGNTIYF
CDR3 DNA: TGCGCCAGCAGCTTGAGAGGGTCGGTGACTGGAAACACCATATATTTT

J gene: TRBJ2-1
V gene: TRBV7-9
D gene: TRBD2
clone size: NA
CDR3 protein: CASSNPGLAGYNEQFF
CDR3 DNA: TGTGCCAGCAGCAATCCGGGACTAGCGGGGTACAATGAGCAGTTCTTC

J gene: TRBJ2-3
V gene: TRBV7-2
D gene: TRBD1
clone size: few
CDR3 protein: CASSHRQGGSTDTQYF
CDR3 DNA: TGTGCCAGCAGCCATCGACAGGGTGGGAGCACAGATACGCAGTATTTT

J gene: TRBJ2-1
V gene: TRBV5-1
D gene: TRBD2
clone size: NA
CDR3 protein: CASSQGLAGYNEQFF
CDR3 DNA: TGCGCCAGCAGCCAGGGACTAGCCGGATACAATGAGCAGTTCTTC

J gene: TRBJ1-6
V gene: TRBV9
D gene: TRBD1
clone size: NA
CDR3 protein: CASSSMRQGQASPLHF
CDR3 DNA: TGTGCCAGCAGCTCGATGAGACAGGGACAAGCTTCACCCCTCCACTTT

J gene: TRBJ2-5
V gene: TRBV30
D gene: TRBD2
clone size: once
CDR3 protein: CAWRGAGGGWETQYF
CDR3 DNA: TGTGCCTGGAGGGGAGCGGGAGGGGGGTGGGAGACCCAGTACTTC

J gene: TRBJ2-7
V gene: TRBV11-1
D gene: NA
clone size: NA
CDR3 protein: CASSALAFGSYEQYF
CDR3 DNA: TGTGCCAGCAGCGCACTAGCTTTCGGGTCCTACGAGCAGTACTTC

J gene: TRBJ1-3
V gene: TRBV7-6
D gene: NA
clone size: NA
CDR3 protein: CASSLRSGIGNTIYF
CDR3 DNA: TGTGCCAGCAGCTTACGGTCAGGGATCGGAAACACCATATATTTT

J gene: TRBJ2-5
V gene: TRBV6-1
D gene: TRBD1
clone size: NA
CDR3 protein: CASGRNRGVRETQYF
CDR3 DNA: TGTGCCAGCGGGCGGAACAGGGGAGTGCGGGAGACCCAGTACTTC

J gene: TRBJ1-4
V gene: TRBV6-1
D gene: NA
clone size: few
CDR3 protein: CASMGQETNEKLFF
CDR3 DNA: TGTGCCAGCATGGGACAAGAAACTAATGAAAAACTGTTTTTT

J gene: TRBJ1-4
V gene: TRBV30
D gene: NA
clone size: NA
CDR3 protein: CAWSEGTGNEKLFF
CDR3 DNA: TGTGCCTGGAGTGAGGGGACTGGGAATGAAAAACTGTTTTTT

J gene: TRBJ2-5
V gene: TRBV19
D gene: NA
clone size: NA
CDR3 protein: CASSRYRGPGGETQYF
CDR3 DNA: TGTGCCAGTAGTAGGTACAGGGGCCCTGGAGGGGAGACCCAGTACTTC

J gene: TRBJ1-4
V gene: TRBV5-8
D gene: TRBD1
clone size: NA
CDR3 protein: CASSLVRGRTNEKLFF
CDR3 DNA: TGTGCCAGCAGCTTGGTCAGGGGGCGAACTAATGAAAAACTGTTTTTT

J gene: TRBJ2-7
V gene: TRBV18
D gene: TRBD1
clone size: NA
CDR3 protein: CASSLTTGSYEQYF
CDR3 DNA: TGTGCCAGCTCACTAACGACAGGGTCTTACGAGCAGTACTTC

J gene: TRBJ1-6
V gene: TRBV13
D gene: TRBD1
clone size: NA
CDR3 protein: CASSLGTGVPSPLHF
CDR3 DNA: TGTGCCAGCAGCTTAGGGACAGGGGTTCCTTCACCCCTCCACTTT

J gene: TRBJ1-4
V gene: TRBV5-1
D gene: TRBD1
clone size: NA
CDR3 protein: CASSLSGQGRWEKLFF
CDR3 DNA: TGCGCCAGCAGCTTGTCCGGACAGGGCCGGTGGGAAAAACTGTTTTTT

J gene: TRBJ1-2
V gene: TRBV6-5
D gene: TRBD1
clone size: few
CDR3 protein: CASSYYRGGDGYTF
CDR3 DNA: TGTGCCAGCAGTTACTACAGGGGGGGAGATGGCTACACCTTC

J gene: TRBJ2-3
V gene: TRBV29-1
D gene: TRBD2
clone size: NA
CDR3 protein: CSVEGGASGFPDTQYF
CDR3 DNA: TGCAGCGTTGAAGGGGGGGCTAGCGGGTTCCCAGATACGCAGTATTTT

J gene: TRBJ1-3
V gene: TRBV7-6
D gene: NA
clone size: NA
CDR3 protein: CASSLRAMAGNTIYF
CDR3 DNA: TGTGCCAGCAGCTTGAGGGCAATGGCAGGAAACACCATATATTTT

J gene: TRBJ2-1
V gene: TRBV30
D gene: TRBD2
clone size: NA
CDR3 protein: CAWSSKAGGYNEQFF
CDR3 DNA: TGTGCCTGGAGTTCAAAAGCGGGAGGCTACAATGAGCAGTTCTTC

J gene: TRBJ2-7
V gene: TRBV10-1
D gene: TRBD1
clone size: few
CDR3 protein: CASSETRQGGDYEQYF
CDR3 DNA: TGCGCCAGCAGTGAGACCCGACAGGGGGGAGACTACGAGCAGTACTTC